These 2 T cell receptor beta chains were sequenced from one sample in a study of radiotherapy plus CTLA-4 blockade in lung cancer (dated by TCRdb to about 2018). The library relied on the immunoSEQ multiplex PCR assay. The immuneACCESS repertoire file appears here via TCRdb, limited to in-frame rearrangements. These files lack a portion of the clones; in checked studies, under half of the deficit traces to unresolved V genes, and the cause of the others is not known. The sample records roughly 75,000 clones, 60% to 85% of which are singletons. Of the sample, about 20% is held by the ten largest clones. The material was peripheral blood, obtained from a patient treated with radiotherapy plus ipilimumab. The receptors shown here come from a human donor with non-small cell lung cancer whose response to radiotherapy plus ipilimumab could not be evaluated. Some clones in this sample may be carry-over from other donors' samples.

V is TRBV4-1 and J is TRBJ2-5; TRBD1 might be the D (5 bases). Germline V lookup: CDR1 MGHRA, CDR2 YSYEKL. This CDR3 has 16 amino acids. Trimming pared 1 base from V and 2 bases from J, leaving 14 bases between. Written as DNA, the CDR3 is TGCGCCAGCAGCCAAGGTTCAGGGTTCAGTCAAGAGACCCAGTACTTC. Its translation is CASSQGSGFSQETQYF.

Here the CDR3 DNA reads TGTGCCAGCAGCTTTGGCCCCTATGGCTACACCTTC. This gives the protein CASSFGPYGYTF. The chain joins TRBV25-1 to TRBJ1-2, with D unclear. V dropped 6 bases and J dropped 4 bases, with 9 bases sitting between them. This CDR3 has 12 amino acids. CDR1 and CDR2 from the germline V gene are MGHDK and SYGVNS.